Listed below are T cell receptor beta chains from one sample, sequenced in a study of cytomegalovirus exposure and HLA in healthy donors. Sequencing was performed with immunoSEQ multiplex PCR; in TCRdb, only in-frame clones are kept and a portion is missing. This sample has tens of thousands of clones, with roughly 70% found just once. The source material was PBMCs. These receptors were obtained from a man aged 50-59 years in good health and CMV-seropositive. Both conserved end residues are part of each CDR3. Each record gives: clone size, V gene, J gene, D gene, CDR3 DNA, CDR3 protein. A D gene is named only where the DNA matches it firmly. A clone size is listed for some rows: how often the clone was seen (once, few, many), or a class if it is expanded.

abundance: -; v_gene: TRBV6-1; j_gene: TRBJ1-5; d_gene: -; CDR3nt: TGTGCCAGCAGTGAAGTTAGGGGGGGTGGCCAGCCCCAGCATTTT; CDR3aa: CASSEVRGGGQPQHF
abundance: -; v_gene: TRBV7-6; j_gene: TRBJ2-1; d_gene: -; CDR3nt: TGTGCCGTGAGGGGGGGCAATGAGCAGTTCTTC; CDR3aa: CAVRGGNEQFF
abundance: few; v_gene: TRBV5-6; j_gene: TRBJ1-1; d_gene: -; CDR3nt: TGTGCCAGCAGCAGGGGGACAAGGCCTGAAGCTTTCTTT; CDR3aa: CASSRGTRPEAFF
abundance: few; v_gene: TRBV4-2; j_gene: TRBJ2-7; d_gene: TRBD2; CDR3nt: TGTGCCAGCAGCCCAGCGGGAGGGACCCACGAGCAGTACTTC; CDR3aa: CASSPAGGTHEQYF
abundance: once; v_gene: TRBV28; j_gene: TRBJ1-3; d_gene: -; CDR3nt: TGTGCCAGCAGTTTGTGGCACGAAGCTGGAAACACCATATATTTT; CDR3aa: CASSLWHEAGNTIYF
abundance: few; v_gene: TRBV29-1; j_gene: TRBJ2-2; d_gene: TRBD2; CDR3nt: TGCAGCGTTGAGAGGACTAGCGGCACCGGGGAGCTGTTTTTT; CDR3aa: CSVERTSGTGELFF
abundance: -; v_gene: TRBV14; j_gene: TRBJ2-1; d_gene: -; CDR3nt: TGTGCCAGCAGCCAACGAGCGGGCCTCTACAATGAGCAGTTCTTC; CDR3aa: CASSQRAGLYNEQFF
abundance: -; v_gene: TRBV5-1; j_gene: TRBJ2-7; d_gene: TRBD2; CDR3nt: TGCGCCAGCTCGTCGGGGGGGACGAACGACGAGCAGTACTTC; CDR3aa: CASSSGGTNDEQYF
abundance: -; v_gene: TRBV19; j_gene: TRBJ1-2; d_gene: TRBD1; CDR3nt: TGTGCCAGTAGTTTTCGGACAGGGGGCTATGGCTACACCTTC; CDR3aa: CASSFRTGGYGYTF
abundance: few; v_gene: TRBV5-1; j_gene: TRBJ1-1; d_gene: -; CDR3nt: TGCGCCAGCAGCTTGGAGAAACAGGGAATCGGGAACACTGAAGCTTTCTTT; CDR3aa: CASSLEKQGIGNTEAFF
abundance: -; v_gene: TRBV13; j_gene: TRBJ2-5; d_gene: -; CDR3nt: TGTGCCAGCACAGGGGGCGGGGGGGAACAAGAGACCCAGTACTTC; CDR3aa: CASTGGGGEQETQYF
abundance: few; v_gene: TRBV2; j_gene: TRBJ1-2; d_gene: -; CDR3nt: TGTGCCAGCAGTGAACGAGGTACGGGTGGCTACACCTTC; CDR3aa: CASSERGTGGYTF
abundance: few; v_gene: TRBV5-1; j_gene: TRBJ1-1; d_gene: TRBD1; CDR3nt: TGCGCCAGCAGCTTGGTAGACAGGGAGAACACTGAAGCTTTCTTT; CDR3aa: CASSLVDRENTEAFF
abundance: -; v_gene: TRBV7-9; j_gene: TRBJ2-3; d_gene: -; CDR3nt: TGTGCCAGCAGCTTAGGTGGGACACCTAACACAGATACGCAGTATTTT; CDR3aa: CASSLGGTPNTDTQYF
abundance: -; v_gene: TRBV27; j_gene: TRBJ2-7; d_gene: -; CDR3nt: TGTGCCAGCAGTTTTTCTACTCGGGACAACTCCTACGAGCAGTACTTC; CDR3aa: CASSFSTRDNSYEQYF
abundance: -; v_gene: TRBV11-2; j_gene: TRBJ1-2; d_gene: -; CDR3nt: TGTGCCAGCAGCCTGCGGGGAGTCTATGGCTACACCTTC; CDR3aa: CASSLRGVYGYTF
abundance: -; v_gene: TRBV9; j_gene: TRBJ1-5; d_gene: TRBD1; CDR3nt: TGTGCCAGCAGCGTAGGGGGACAGGGGTATCAGCCCCAGCATTTT; CDR3aa: CASSVGGQGYQPQHF
abundance: -; v_gene: TRBV27; j_gene: TRBJ2-7; d_gene: -; CDR3nt: TGTGCCAGCAGTCCCGAGACTAGACTAGGCCAAGAGCAGTACTTC; CDR3aa: CASSPETRLGQEQYF
abundance: -; v_gene: TRBV7-9; j_gene: TRBJ2-1; d_gene: -; CDR3nt: TGTGCCACTCCCCGCGCCGGGAGCTCCTACAATGAGCAGTTCTTC; CDR3aa: CATPRAGSSYNEQFF
abundance: -; v_gene: TRBV10-2; j_gene: TRBJ2-3; d_gene: TRBD2; CDR3nt: TGCGCCAGCAGTGAGTCGAGCGGGAGTTTGACAGATACGCAGTATTTT; CDR3aa: CASSESSGSLTDTQYF
abundance: -; v_gene: TRBV25-1; j_gene: TRBJ2-7; d_gene: TRBD2; CDR3nt: TGTGCCAGCAGTGAATCTTCCCTAGCGGGAGACTACGAGCAGTACTTC; CDR3aa: CASSESSLAGDYEQYF
abundance: -; v_gene: TRBV5-1; j_gene: TRBJ2-3; d_gene: -; CDR3nt: TGCGCCAGCAGCTTCAGCGGCGGGATAGATACGCAGTATTTT; CDR3aa: CASSFSGGIDTQYF
abundance: -; v_gene: TRBV28; j_gene: TRBJ2-4; d_gene: -; CDR3nt: TGTGCCAGCAGTTTATCCGGGACTTGGGAAAACATTCAGTACTTC; CDR3aa: CASSLSGTWENIQYF
abundance: -; v_gene: TRBV27; j_gene: TRBJ1-5; d_gene: -; CDR3nt: TGTGCCAGCAGTTCCCGGGGGCAGCCCCAGCATTTT; CDR3aa: CASSSRGQPQHF
abundance: -; v_gene: TRBV7-8; j_gene: TRBJ2-2; d_gene: TRBD2; CDR3nt: TGTGCCAGCAGGAGGACTAGCGGGAGCACCGGGGAGCTGTTTTTT; CDR3aa: CASRRTSGSTGELFF
abundance: few; v_gene: TRBV5-6; j_gene: TRBJ1-1; d_gene: TRBD1; CDR3nt: TGTGCCAGCAGCTATGACAGGGTGCCTGAAGCTTTCTTT; CDR3aa: CASSYDRVPEAFF
abundance: -; v_gene: TRBV6-5; j_gene: TRBJ2-2; d_gene: TRBD1; CDR3nt: TGTGCCAGCAGTTACACAGCCGCGACAGGGCCCGGGGAGCTGTTTTTT; CDR3aa: CASSYTAATGPGELFF
abundance: -; v_gene: TRBV6-1; j_gene: TRBJ1-2; d_gene: TRBD1; CDR3nt: TGTGCCAGCAGACGCCACGGGACAGCCTATGGCTACACCTTC; CDR3aa: CASRRHGTAYGYTF
abundance: few; v_gene: TRBV12-5; j_gene: TRBJ1-1; d_gene: -; CDR3nt: TGTGCTAGTGGTTTTAAGACAGCGAGCACTGAAGCTTTCTTT; CDR3aa: CASGFKTASTEAFF
abundance: -; v_gene: TRBV5-1; j_gene: TRBJ1-2; d_gene: -; CDR3nt: TGCGCCAGCAGCTTGGGACTAGTATCGGCCTATGGCTACACCTTC; CDR3aa: CASSLGLVSAYGYTF
abundance: -; v_gene: TRBV5-4; j_gene: TRBJ1-3; d_gene: -; CDR3nt: TGTGCCAGCAGGAAAGAGAGCTCTGGAAACACCATATATTTT; CDR3aa: CASRKESSGNTIYF
abundance: -; v_gene: TRBV7-7; j_gene: TRBJ1-1; d_gene: -; CDR3nt: TGTGCCAGCAGCTTAGCGGAGGGGACTGAAGCTTTCTTT; CDR3aa: CASSLAEGTEAFF
abundance: -; v_gene: TRBV2; j_gene: TRBJ1-5; d_gene: TRBD1; CDR3nt: TGTGCCAGCAAAGGGACAGCACGTAGCAATCAGCCCCAGCATTTT; CDR3aa: CASKGTARSNQPQHF
abundance: few; v_gene: TRBV2; j_gene: TRBJ2-7; d_gene: TRBD2; CDR3nt: TGTGCCAGCAGTCACGAAGCGGGGGGGGTGTACGAGCAGTACTTC; CDR3aa: CASSHEAGGVYEQYF
abundance: -; v_gene: TRBV19; j_gene: TRBJ2-7; d_gene: TRBD1; CDR3nt: TGTGCCAGTAGTTCCCTACAGGGGATAGGCGTGTACGAGCAGTACTTC; CDR3aa: CASSSLQGIGVYEQYF
abundance: -; v_gene: TRBV6-6; j_gene: TRBJ2-2; d_gene: TRBD1; CDR3nt: TGTGCCAGCAGTTACTCTCAGGGGGCTATCGGGGAGCTGTTTTTT; CDR3aa: CASSYSQGAIGELFF
abundance: few; v_gene: TRBV4-3; j_gene: TRBJ1-2; d_gene: -; CDR3nt: -; CDR3aa: CASSQVGVGSNYGYPF
abundance: -; v_gene: TRBV11-3; j_gene: TRBJ2-5; d_gene: TRBD1; CDR3nt: TGTGCCAGCAGCTGGGGGACAGGGCTCCGGGAGACCCAGTACTTC; CDR3aa: CASSWGTGLRETQYF
abundance: -; v_gene: TRBV7-6; j_gene: TRBJ1-2; d_gene: -; CDR3nt: TGTGCCAGCAGCCCCCCCGGACAGAGCTATGGCTACACCTTC; CDR3aa: CASSPPGQSYGYTF
abundance: -; v_gene: TRBV7-2; j_gene: TRBJ2-2; d_gene: -; CDR3nt: TGTGCCAGCAGCCCCGTCTCTAGCGGGGAGCTGTTTTTT; CDR3aa: CASSPVSSGELFF
abundance: -; v_gene: TRBV5-6; j_gene: TRBJ2-7; d_gene: TRBD2; CDR3nt: TGTGCCAGCAGCTTGGAACTAGCGGGGCCCTACGAGCAGTACTTC; CDR3aa: CASSLELAGPYEQYF
abundance: -; v_gene: TRBV15; j_gene: TRBJ2-1; d_gene: TRBD1; CDR3nt: TGTGCCACCAGCAGAGCCCGACAGGGAAGCTCCTACAATGAGCAGTTCTTC; CDR3aa: CATSRARQGSSYNEQFF
abundance: -; v_gene: TRBV19; j_gene: TRBJ1-4; d_gene: -; CDR3nt: TGTGCCAGTAGCAACATAGGGACAAATGAAAAACTGTTTTTT; CDR3aa: CASSNIGTNEKLFF
abundance: -; v_gene: TRBV9; j_gene: TRBJ2-1; d_gene: -; CDR3nt: TGTGCCAGCAGCCTATACAGCCACTCCTACAATGAGCAGTTCTTC; CDR3aa: CASSLYSHSYNEQFF
abundance: once; v_gene: TRBV7-9; j_gene: TRBJ2-2; d_gene: TRBD2; CDR3nt: TGTGCCAGCAGCTTAGCCGCGAAGGCGGGAGTGGGGACCGGGGAGCTGTTTTTT; CDR3aa: CASSLAAKAGVGTGELFF
abundance: few; v_gene: TRBV5-1; j_gene: TRBJ2-2; d_gene: -; CDR3nt: TGCGCCAGCAGCTTGGTACACATATTGAACACCGGGGAGCTGTTTTTT; CDR3aa: CASSLVHILNTGELFF
abundance: -; v_gene: TRBV6-5; j_gene: TRBJ2-7; d_gene: -; CDR3nt: TGTGCCAGCAGCCAGGGCGCCTACGAGCAGTACTTC; CDR3aa: CASSQGAYEQYF
abundance: -; v_gene: TRBV19; j_gene: TRBJ2-7; d_gene: -; CDR3nt: TGTGCCAGTAAGGCAGGGGACGAGCAGTACTTC; CDR3aa: CASKAGDEQYF
abundance: -; v_gene: TRBV28; j_gene: TRBJ2-7; d_gene: -; CDR3nt: TGTGCCAGCAGTTTCACAGAGCGAAGGGGCGAGCAGTACTTC; CDR3aa: CASSFTERRGEQYF
abundance: few; v_gene: TRBV7-2; j_gene: TRBJ2-7; d_gene: TRBD1; CDR3nt: TGTGCCAGCAGCTTCACCCCGACAGGGGGCTACGAGCAGTACTTC; CDR3aa: CASSFTPTGGYEQYF
abundance: -; v_gene: TRBV7-2; j_gene: TRBJ1-5; d_gene: -; CDR3nt: TGTGCCAGCAGCACGGGTAGTAATCAGCCCCAGCATTTT; CDR3aa: CASSTGSNQPQHF
abundance: -; v_gene: TRBV5-6; j_gene: TRBJ2-3; d_gene: -; CDR3nt: TGTGCCAGCAGCTTGGTCGGGGGAGGTTACACAGATACGCAGTATTTT; CDR3aa: CASSLVGGGYTDTQYF
abundance: -; v_gene: TRBV4-1; j_gene: TRBJ1-3; d_gene: TRBD1; CDR3nt: TGCGCCAGCAGCCACTACGGACAGGGGCATCAAGGAAACACCATATATTTT; CDR3aa: CASSHYGQGHQGNTIYF
abundance: -; v_gene: TRBV30; j_gene: TRBJ2-1; d_gene: TRBD1; CDR3nt: TGTGCCTTTACAGGGGGCCGGAGCTCCTACAATGAGCAGTTCTTC; CDR3aa: CAFTGGRSSYNEQFF
abundance: -; v_gene: TRBV19; j_gene: TRBJ1-1; d_gene: -; CDR3nt: TGTGCCAGTAGTATAGTGTCAGGAGGGGAAGCTTTCTTT; CDR3aa: CASSIVSGGEAFF